This T cell receptor beta chain was sequenced during a study of blood T cell repertoires in COVID-19. About the research overall: Samples representing acute and convalescent COVID-19 were sourced from the United States, Italy and Spain. The cDNA or gDNA used as material had been derived from T cells, B-cell-depleted T cells, or PBMCs.

In the original processing: Amplification from reference gene primers served as the basis for estimated nucleated cell counts. Profiled with immunoSEQ multiplex PCR; TCRdb holds only in-frame clones, not every one. V and J calls plus clone size are reproduced from that table; the DNA served to infer D and trimming. The sample consists of about 75,000 clones, 85% to 90% of them appearing once. The CDR3 spans 12 residues. V was trimmed by 5 bases and J by 3 bases, leaving 7 bases between them. In germline, CDR1 is SGHTA, CDR2 FQGNSA. The source of this sequence is a human donor in a cohort sampled during active COVID-19. The V call is TRBV7-2, the J call TRBJ1-2; a possible D gene is TRBD1 (5 bases). The sequencing input was peripheral blood. CDR3 in amino acids: CASSGQHYGYTF. The CDR3 region has the DNA TGTGCCAGCAGCGGACAACACTATGGCTACACCTTC.